Listed below are T cell receptor beta chains from one sample, sequenced in a study of lymphopenia after photon versus proton radiotherapy. Libraries were prepared by immunoSEQ multiplex PCR; TCRdb keeps only in-frame clonotypes and omits some of them. Found here are approximately 160,000 clones, 80% to 90% of them singletons; the top ten hold around 5%. Here the sequenced sample was peripheral blood, taken from a patient treated with photon-based radiotherapy. The receptors were sampled from a man in his fifties with gastric cancer. Both conserved end residues are part of each CDR3. D genes are given only for firm matches. The size entry is marked missing in some rows and otherwise reads once, few, many or a size class.

clone size	J gene	V gene	D gene	CDR3 DNA	CDR3 protein
.	TRBJ2-7	TRBV5-1	.	TGCGCCAGCAGCGATCTGGACGGAACCTACGAGCAGTACTTC	CASSDLDGTYEQYF
.	TRBJ2-1	TRBV11-2	TRBD2	TGTGCCAGCAGGGATCCCGGGACTAGCTCAGACAATGAGCAGTTCTTC	CASRDPGTSSDNEQFF
once	TRBJ2-1	TRBV4-3	.	TGCGCCAGCAGCCGAAACTCTCACTCCTACAATGAGCAGTTCTTC	CASSRNSHSYNEQFF
once	TRBJ2-1	TRBV28	TRBD1	TGTGCCAGCAGCCCCTCCGGACAGGGCGAGTTCTTC	CASSPSGQGEFF
.	TRBJ2-3	TRBV6-6	.	TGTGCCAGCAGTTACCGCGTGGATACGCAGTATTTT	CASSYRVDTQYF
.	TRBJ1-2	TRBV30	.	TGTGCCTGGAGTGTAAGTCGGAAATCTAACTATGGCTACACCTTC	CAWSVSRKSNYGYTF
.	TRBJ2-7	TRBV18	.	TGTGCCAGCTCACCGCGAACCCCCAGGGGAACAAACTACGAGCAGTACTTC	CASSPRTPRGTNYEQYF
.	TRBJ2-7	TRBV15	.	TGTGCCACCAGCAGAGGCAAGGACTTCACCTACGAGCAGTACTTC	CATSRGKDFTYEQYF
.	TRBJ2-7	TRBV5-5	.	TGTGCCAGCAGCTTTGCGACAGTCTCCTACGAGCAGTACTTC	CASSFATVSYEQYF
.	TRBJ1-3	TRBV9	TRBD1	TGTGCCAGCAGCTCCGGACAGGCTCCCTCTGGAAACACCATATATTTT	CASSSGQAPSGNTIYF
.	TRBJ2-7	TRBV18	.	TGTGCCAGCTCACCACAGGCACCCTACGAGCAGTACTTC	CASSPQAPYEQYF
.	TRBJ1-1	TRBV5-4	.	TGTGCCAGCAGCTTGGGGACAAACAAGGCTGAAGCTTTCTTT	CASSLGTNKAEAFF
.	TRBJ2-3	TRBV5-1	TRBD1	TGCGCCAGCAGCTCCGGACAGGGAAGCACAGATACGCAGTATTTT	CASSSGQGSTDTQYF
.	TRBJ2-5	TRBV6-6	.	TGTGCCAGCAGTTACTCGAGAGTGTTGGAGACCCAGTACTTC	CASSYSRVLETQYF
.	TRBJ2-3	TRBV19	TRBD1	TGTGCCAGTAGTATAGGCCAGGGGGCTGGGGCAGATACGCAGTATTTT	CASSIGQGAGADTQYF
.	TRBJ2-2	TRBV19	TRBD1	TGTGCCAGTAGTATGGGACAGGGGAACACCGGGGAGCTGTTTTTT	CASSMGQGNTGELFF
.	TRBJ2-7	TRBV4-2	.	TGTGCCAGCAGCCAAGTTGGGTCTTCAAGCTCCTACGAGCAGTACTTC	CASSQVGSSSSYEQYF
.	TRBJ1-3	TRBV18	.	TGTGCCAGCTCACCTAATATCGGAGGGGCTGGAAACACCATATATTTT	CASSPNIGGAGNTIYF
once	TRBJ2-2	TRBV18	TRBD1	TGTGCCAGCTCGCCCCGGGACAGGACCGGGGAGCTGTTTTTT	CASSPRDRTGELFF
.	TRBJ2-3	TRBV25-1	TRBD1	TGTGCCAGCCGACAGGGGCGCACAGATACGCAGTATTTT	CASRQGRTDTQYF
.	TRBJ1-1	TRBV10-3	.	TGTGCCATCAGTGAGTCTGGCACTGAAGCTTTCTTT	CAISESGTEAFF
.	TRBJ2-7	TRBV6-6	TRBD2	TGTGCCAGCAGTCAGACTAGCGGGAGCGCGCACGAGCAGTACTTC	CASSQTSGSAHEQYF
.	TRBJ2-3	TRBV18	TRBD2	TGTGCCAGCTCACCACTGTCACTAGCGGGAAGACTACAAGTGGATACGCAGTATTTT	CASSPLSLAGRLQVDTQYF
.	TRBJ1-2	TRBV5-1	.	TGCGCCAGCAGCCCGGACAGTCAAAAGGACTATGGCTACACCTTC	CASSPDSQKDYGYTF
.	TRBJ2-5	TRBV28	TRBD2	TGTGCCAGCAGTCGGATTACCCCTAGCGGACACCAAGAGACCCAGTACTTC	CASSRITPSGHQETQYF
few	TRBJ1-1	TRBV10-3	TRBD1	TGTGCCATCAGTGAGTACGGGGACAGGGATGCTTTCTTT	CAISEYGDRDAFF
.	TRBJ1-2	TRBV25-1	.	TGTGCCAGCAGTGACAGGGTTGGCTATGGCTACACCTTC	CASSDRVGYGYTF
.	TRBJ2-7	TRBV5-5	TRBD2	TGTGCCAGCAGCTTGGGTCTAGCGGAACACTACGAGCAGTACTTC	CASSLGLAEHYEQYF
few	TRBJ1-3	TRBV9	.	TGTGCCAGCAGCAGAGGGGACTCTGGAAACACCATATATTTT	CASSRGDSGNTIYF
once	TRBJ2-3	TRBV7-2	.	TGTGCCAGCAGCTTATTTGGGGTAAACACAGATACGCAGTATTTT	CASSLFGVNTDTQYF
.	TRBJ2-7	TRBV25-1	.	TGTGCCAGCAGTGACACAAAATACGAGCAGTACTTC	CASSDTKYEQYF
.	TRBJ1-2	TRBV28	TRBD1	TGTGCCAGTACGACAGGGGGGCAGGGTGGCTACACCTTC	CASTTGGQGGYTF
.	TRBJ2-7	TRBV6-1	TRBD1	TGTGCCAGCGAGACGACAGGGGGGATATACGAGCAGTACTTC	CASETTGGIYEQYF
once	TRBJ2-7	TRBV19	TRBD2	TGTGCCAGTAGTACCGGGGGGGCGAAGGGCTCCTACGAGCAGTACTTC	CASSTGGAKGSYEQYF
.	TRBJ2-5	TRBV7-9	.	TGTGCCAGCAGCTTAGTACTGGGGGCTGTAGAGACCCAGTACTTC	CASSLVLGAVETQYF
.	TRBJ2-7	TRBV7-2	.	TGTGCCAGCAGCGCAGTGGTAGCCTCCTACGAGCAGTACTTC	CASSAVVASYEQYF
.	TRBJ2-7	TRBV27	.	TGTGCCAGCAGGGGGATAGGGGAGCAGTACTTC	CASRGIGEQYF
.	TRBJ1-5	TRBV6-1	TRBD1	TGTGCCAGCAGTGAAGTGGACAGGGGGCCTCCGATTAGCAATCAGCCCCAGCATTTT	CASSEVDRGPPISNQPQHF
.	TRBJ1-1	TRBV5-8	TRBD1	TGTGCCAGCAGCTTGGGGACAGGCACGGGAGACACTGAAGCTTTCTTT	CASSLGTGTGDTEAFF
.	TRBJ2-3	TRBV6-1	.	TGTGCCAGCAGTGGGGGGAGCCTTGGCACAGATACGCAGTATTTT	CASSGGSLGTDTQYF
.	TRBJ1-1	TRBV7-9	.	TGTGCCAGCAGCTTGATAGACAGGTCCCACTTGAACACTGAAGCTTTCTTT	CASSLIDRSHLNTEAFF